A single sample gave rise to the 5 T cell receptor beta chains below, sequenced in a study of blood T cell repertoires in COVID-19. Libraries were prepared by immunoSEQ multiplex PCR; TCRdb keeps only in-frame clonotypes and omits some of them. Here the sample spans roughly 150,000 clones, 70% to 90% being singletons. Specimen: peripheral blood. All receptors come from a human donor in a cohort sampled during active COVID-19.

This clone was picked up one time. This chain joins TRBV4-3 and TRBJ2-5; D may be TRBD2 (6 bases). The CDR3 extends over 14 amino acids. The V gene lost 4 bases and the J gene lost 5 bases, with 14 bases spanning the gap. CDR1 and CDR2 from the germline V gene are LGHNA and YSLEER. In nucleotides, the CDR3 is TGCGCCAGCAGCCGCGGCACTGGGGGGGAGACCCAGTACTTC. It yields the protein CASSRGTGGETQYF.

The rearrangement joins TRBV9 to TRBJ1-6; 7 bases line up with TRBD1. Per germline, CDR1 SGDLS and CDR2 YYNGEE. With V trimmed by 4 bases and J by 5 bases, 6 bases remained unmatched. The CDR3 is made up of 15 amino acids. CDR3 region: CASSSRGTDNSPLHF. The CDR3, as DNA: TGTGCCAGCAGCTCCCGTGGGACAGATAATTCACCCCTCCACTTT. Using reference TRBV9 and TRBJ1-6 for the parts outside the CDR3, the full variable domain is DSGVTQTPKHLITATGQRVTLRCSPRSGDLSVYWYQQSLDQGLQFLIQYYNGEERAKGNILERFSAQQFPDLHSELNLSSLELGDSALYFCASSSRGTDNSPLHFGNGTRLTVT.

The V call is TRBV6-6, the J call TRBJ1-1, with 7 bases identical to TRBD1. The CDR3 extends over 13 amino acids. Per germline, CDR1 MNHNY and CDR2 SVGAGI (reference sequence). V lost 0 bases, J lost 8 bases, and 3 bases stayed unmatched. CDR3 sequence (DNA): TGTGCCAGCAGTTACTCCGGGACAGTAGAAGCTTTCTTT. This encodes CASSYSGTVEAFF.

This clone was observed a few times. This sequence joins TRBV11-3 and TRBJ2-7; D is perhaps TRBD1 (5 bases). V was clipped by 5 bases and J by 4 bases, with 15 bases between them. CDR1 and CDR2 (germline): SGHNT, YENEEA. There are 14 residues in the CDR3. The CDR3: CASSPDRSDYEQYF. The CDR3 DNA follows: TGTGCCAGCAGCCCCGACAGATCCGATTACGAGCAGTACTTC.

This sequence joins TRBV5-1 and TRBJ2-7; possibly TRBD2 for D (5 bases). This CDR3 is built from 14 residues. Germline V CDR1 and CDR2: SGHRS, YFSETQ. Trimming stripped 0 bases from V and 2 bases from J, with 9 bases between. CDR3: CASSLGGLAYEQYF. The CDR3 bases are TGCGCCAGCAGCTTGGGAGGGTTAGCCTACGAGCAGTACTTC.